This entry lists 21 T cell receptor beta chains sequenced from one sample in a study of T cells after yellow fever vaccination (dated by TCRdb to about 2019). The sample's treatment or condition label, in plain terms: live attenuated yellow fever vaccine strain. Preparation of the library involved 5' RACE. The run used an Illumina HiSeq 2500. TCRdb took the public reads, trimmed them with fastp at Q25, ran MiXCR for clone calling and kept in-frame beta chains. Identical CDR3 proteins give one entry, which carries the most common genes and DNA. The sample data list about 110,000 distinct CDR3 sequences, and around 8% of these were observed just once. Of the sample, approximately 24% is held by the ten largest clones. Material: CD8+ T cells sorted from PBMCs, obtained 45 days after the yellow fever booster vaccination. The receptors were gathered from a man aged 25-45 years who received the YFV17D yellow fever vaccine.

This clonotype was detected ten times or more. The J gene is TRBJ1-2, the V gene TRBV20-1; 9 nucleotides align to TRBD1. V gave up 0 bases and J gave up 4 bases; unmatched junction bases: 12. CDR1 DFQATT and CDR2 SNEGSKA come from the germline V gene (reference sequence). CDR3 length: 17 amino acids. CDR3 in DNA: TGCAGTGCTAGAGATTTCTCCGGGACAGGGCCAGCCTATGGCTACACCTTC. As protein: CSARDFSGTGPAYGYTF.

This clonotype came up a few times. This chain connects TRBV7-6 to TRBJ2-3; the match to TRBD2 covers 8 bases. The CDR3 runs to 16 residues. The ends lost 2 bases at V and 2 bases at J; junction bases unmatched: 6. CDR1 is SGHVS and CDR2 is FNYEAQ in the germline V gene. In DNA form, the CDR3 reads TGTGCCAGCAGCTTAAAAGCGGGAGCGACCACAGATACGCAGTATTTT. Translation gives CASSLKAGATTDTQYF.

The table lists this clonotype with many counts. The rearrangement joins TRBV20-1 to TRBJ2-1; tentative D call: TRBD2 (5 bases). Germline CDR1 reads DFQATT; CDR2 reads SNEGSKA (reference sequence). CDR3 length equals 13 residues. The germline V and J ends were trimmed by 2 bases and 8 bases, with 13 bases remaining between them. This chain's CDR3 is CSARTGSIDEQFF. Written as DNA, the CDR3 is TGCAGTGCTAGAACGGGGTCGATCGATGAGCAGTTCTTC.

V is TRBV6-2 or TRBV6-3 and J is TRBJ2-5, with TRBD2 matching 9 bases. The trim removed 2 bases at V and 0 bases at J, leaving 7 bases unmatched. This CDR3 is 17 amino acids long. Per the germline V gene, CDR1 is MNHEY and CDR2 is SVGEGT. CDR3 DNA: TGTGCCAGCAGTTACCCTGGACTAGCGAAGTACCAAGAGACCCAGTACTTC. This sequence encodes CASSYPGLAKYQETQYF.

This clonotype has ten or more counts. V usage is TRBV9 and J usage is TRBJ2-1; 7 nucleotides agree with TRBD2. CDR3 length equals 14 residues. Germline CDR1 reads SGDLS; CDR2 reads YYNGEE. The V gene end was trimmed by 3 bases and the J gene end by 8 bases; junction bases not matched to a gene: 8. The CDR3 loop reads CASSARDYYDEQFF. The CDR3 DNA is TGTGCCAGCAGCGCCCGGGACTATTACGATGAGCAGTTCTTC. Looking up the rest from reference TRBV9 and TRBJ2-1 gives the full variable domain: DSGVTQTPKHLITATGQRVTLRCSPRSGDLSVYWYQQSLDQGLQFLIQYYNGEERAKGNILERFSAQQFPDLHSELNLSSLELGDSALYFCASSARDYYDEQFFGPGTRLTVL.

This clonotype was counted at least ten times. CDR3 bases: TGTGCCAGCAGTTACCCTGCGGGGCAGTATTTT. Its translation is CASSYPAGQYF. The chain joins TRBV6-2 or TRBV6-3 to TRBJ2-3, with D perhaps matching TRBD2 (5 bases). Trimming stripped 2 bases from V and 11 bases from J, with 8 bases between. Germline V gene sequence: CDR1 MNHEY, CDR2 SVGEGT. The CDR3 totals 11 residues.

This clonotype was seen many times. CDR3 sequence reads: CSVDTSGVNTEAFF. The CDR3 DNA reads TGCAGCGTTGATACATCCGGGGTGAACACTGAAGCTTTCTTT. The V call is TRBV29-1, the J call TRBJ1-1; D unresolved. The CDR3 is 14 residues long. The germline CDR1 and CDR2 sequences are SQVTM and ANQGSEA. Trimming stripped 3 bases from V and 0 bases from J, with 11 bases between.

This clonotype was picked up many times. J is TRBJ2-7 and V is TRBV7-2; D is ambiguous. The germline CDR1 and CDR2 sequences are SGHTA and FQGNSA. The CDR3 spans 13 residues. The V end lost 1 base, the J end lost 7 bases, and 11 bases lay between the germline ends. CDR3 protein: CASSLGLGFEQYF. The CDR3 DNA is TGTGCCAGCAGCTTAGGCCTAGGGTTTGAGCAGTACTTC. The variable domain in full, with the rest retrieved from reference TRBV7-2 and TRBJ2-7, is GAGVSQSPSNKVTEKGKDVELRCDPISGHTALYWYRQSLGQGLEFLIYFQGNSAPDKSGLPSDRFSAERTGGSVSTLTIQRTQQEDSAVYLCASSLGLGFEQYFGPGTRLTVT.

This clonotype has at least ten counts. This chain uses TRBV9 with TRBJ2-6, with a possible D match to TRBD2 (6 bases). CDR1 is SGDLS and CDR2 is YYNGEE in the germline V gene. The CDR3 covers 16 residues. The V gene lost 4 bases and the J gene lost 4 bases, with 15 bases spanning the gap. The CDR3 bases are TGTGCCAGCAGCACCCGACTAGGGGACGGGGCCAACGTCCTGACTTTC. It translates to CASSTRLGDGANVLTF.

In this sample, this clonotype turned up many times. The CDR3 is CASSVGQENTEAFF. CDR3 in DNA: TGTGCCAGCAGCGTAGGGCAGGAGAACACTGAAGCTTTCTTT. The chain recombines TRBV9 with TRBJ1-1; D remains ambiguous. V gave up 0 bases and J gave up 1 base, with 7 bases separating them. CDR1 and CDR2 (germline): SGDLS, YYNGEE. The CDR3 spans 14 residues.

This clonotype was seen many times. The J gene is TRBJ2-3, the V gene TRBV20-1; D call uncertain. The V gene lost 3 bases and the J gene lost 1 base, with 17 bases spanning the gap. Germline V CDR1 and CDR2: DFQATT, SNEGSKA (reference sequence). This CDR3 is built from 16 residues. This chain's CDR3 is CSARDPFGAGTDTQYF. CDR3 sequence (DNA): TGCAGTGCTAGGGATCCGTTCGGAGCAGGCACAGATACGCAGTATTTT.

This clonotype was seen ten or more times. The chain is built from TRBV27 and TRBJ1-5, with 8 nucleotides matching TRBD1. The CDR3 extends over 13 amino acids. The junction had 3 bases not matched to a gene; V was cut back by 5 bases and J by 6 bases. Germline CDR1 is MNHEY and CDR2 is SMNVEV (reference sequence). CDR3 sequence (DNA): TGTGCCAGCAGTCCAGGGGGCGGTCAGCCCCAGCATTTT. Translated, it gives CASSPGGGQPQHF.

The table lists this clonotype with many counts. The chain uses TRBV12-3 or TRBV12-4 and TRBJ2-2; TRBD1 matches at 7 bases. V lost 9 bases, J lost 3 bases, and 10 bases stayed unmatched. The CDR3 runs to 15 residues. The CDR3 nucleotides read TGTGCCAGTACCTTACAGGGGATCGACACCGGGGAGCTGTTTTTT. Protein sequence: CASTLQGIDTGELFF.

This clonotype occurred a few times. CDR3 protein: CASSSGLSLGQPQHF. DNA of the CDR3: TGTGCCAGCAGCTCCGGGTTGTCTTTGGGTCAGCCCCAGCATTTT. The chain uses TRBV7-9 and TRBJ1-5, with unresolved D. Trimming left V 4 bases short and J 6 bases short, with 16 bases between. The CDR3 loop spans 15 amino acids. Per the germline V gene, CDR1 is SEHNR and CDR2 is FQNEAQ (reference sequence).

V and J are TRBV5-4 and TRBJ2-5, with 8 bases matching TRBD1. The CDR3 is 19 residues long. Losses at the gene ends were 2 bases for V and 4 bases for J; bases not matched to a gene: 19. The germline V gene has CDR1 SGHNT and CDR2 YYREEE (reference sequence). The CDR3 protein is CASSFKMRTGTVLRETQYF. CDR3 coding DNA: TGTGCCAGCAGCTTCAAAATGCGGACAGGGACTGTCCTTAGAGAGACCCAGTACTTC.

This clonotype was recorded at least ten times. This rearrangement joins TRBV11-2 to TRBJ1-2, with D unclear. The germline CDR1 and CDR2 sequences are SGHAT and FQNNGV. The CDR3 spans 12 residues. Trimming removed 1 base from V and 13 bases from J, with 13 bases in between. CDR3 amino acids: CASSLAYPSSTF. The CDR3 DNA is TGTGCCAGCAGCTTAGCCTATCCTTCCTCCACCTTC.

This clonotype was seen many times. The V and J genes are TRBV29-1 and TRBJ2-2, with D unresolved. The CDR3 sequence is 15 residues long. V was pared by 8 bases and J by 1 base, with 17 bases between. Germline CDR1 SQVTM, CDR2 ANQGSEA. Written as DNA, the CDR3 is TGCAGCAAAATCATGGAGTTGGGGAACACCGGGGAGCTGTTTTTT. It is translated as CSKIMELGNTGELFF.

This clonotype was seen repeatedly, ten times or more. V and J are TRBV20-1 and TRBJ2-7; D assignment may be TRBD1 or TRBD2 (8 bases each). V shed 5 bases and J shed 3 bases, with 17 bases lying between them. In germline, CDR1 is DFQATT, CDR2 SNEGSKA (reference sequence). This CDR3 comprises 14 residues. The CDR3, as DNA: TGCAGTGCTCCGGGGGGGGACAGGAGCTACGAGCAGTACTTC. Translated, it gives CSAPGGDRSYEQYF.

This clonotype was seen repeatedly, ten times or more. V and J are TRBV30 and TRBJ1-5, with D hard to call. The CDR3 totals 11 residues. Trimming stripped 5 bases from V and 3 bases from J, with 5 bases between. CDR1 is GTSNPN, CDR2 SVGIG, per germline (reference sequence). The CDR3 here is CAWGINQPQHF. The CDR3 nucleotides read TGTGCCTGGGGAATCAATCAGCCCCAGCATTTT.

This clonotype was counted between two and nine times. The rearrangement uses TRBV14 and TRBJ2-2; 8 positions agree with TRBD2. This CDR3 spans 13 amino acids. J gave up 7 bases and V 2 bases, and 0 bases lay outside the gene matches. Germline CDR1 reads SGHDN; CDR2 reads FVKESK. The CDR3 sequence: CASSQTSGGELFF. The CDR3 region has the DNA TGTGCCAGCAGCCAAACTAGCGGCGGGGAGCTGTTTTTT. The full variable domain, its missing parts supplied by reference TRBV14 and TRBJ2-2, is EAGVTQFPSHSVIEKGQTVTLRCDPISGHDNLYWYRRVMGKEIKFLLHFVKESKQDESGMPNNRFLAERTGGTYSTLKVQPAELEDSGVYFCASSQTSGGELFFGEGSRLTVL.

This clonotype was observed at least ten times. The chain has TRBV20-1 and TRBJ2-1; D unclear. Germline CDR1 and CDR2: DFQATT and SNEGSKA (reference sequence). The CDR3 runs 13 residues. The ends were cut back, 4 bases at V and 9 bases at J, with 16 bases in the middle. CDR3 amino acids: CSANPSVVPEQFF. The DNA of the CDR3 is TGCAGTGCTAACCCCAGCGTCGTGCCTGAGCAGTTCTTC.